The 20 T cell receptor beta chains presented below share a single source sample, sequenced in a study of blood T cell repertoires in COVID-19. The assay was immunoSEQ multiplex PCR, and TCRdb's table has in-frame clones only and misses some. The sample has about 350,000 clones, roughly 90% seen once. Sequenced: peripheral blood. All receptors derive from a woman in her sixties with COVID-19, enrolled during active disease.

The chain couples TRBV12-5 to TRBJ1-5; D may be TRBD1 (5 bases). Trimming removed 3 bases at V and 3 bases at J, with 12 bases between. This CDR3 has 15 residues. Per the germline V gene, CDR1 is LGHNT and CDR2 is FRNRAP. The CDR3 coding sequence is TGTGCTAGTGGTTTCACGGGGGACCCCAATCAGCCCCAGCATTTT. It yields the protein CASGFTGDPNQPQHF. The whole variable domain, filled in from reference TRBV12-5 and TRBJ1-5, reads DARVTQTPRHKVTEMGQEVTMRCQPILGHNTVFWYRQTMMQGLELLAYFRNRAPLDDSGMPKDRFSAEMPDATLATLKIQPSEPRDSAVYFCASGFTGDPNQPQHFGDGTRLSIL.

V gene TRBV18 combines with J gene TRBJ2-7; 7 bases are a match to TRBD2. The length of the CDR3 is 15 residues. The germline gives CDR1 KGHSH, CDR2 LQKENI. With V trimmed by 3 bases and J by 8 bases, 13 bases remained unmatched. CDR3 amino acids: CASSPPAQTGGKQYF. CDR3 nucleotides: TGTGCCAGCTCACCCCCGGCCCAGACCGGGGGGAAGCAGTACTTC.

The sample holds one count of this clone. The V and J genes are TRBV5-1 and TRBJ2-7; the match to TRBD2 covers 7 bases. The CDR3 runs to 15 residues. The V gene's germline CDR1 is SGHRS and CDR2 YFSETQ. With 0 bases clipped from V and 2 bases from J, the junction kept 5 bases outside the gene matches. CDR3 DNA: TGCGCCAGCAGCTTGGGGGGCGGGGGACCCTACGAGCAGTACTTC. Amino acid sequence: CASSLGGGGPYEQYF. Supplemented by reference TRBV5-1 and TRBJ2-7, the full variable domain reads KAGVTQTPRYLIKTRGQQVTLSCSPISGHRSVSWYQQTPGQGLQFLFEYFSETQRNKGNFPGRFSGRQFSNSRSEMNVSTLELGDSALYLCASSLGGGGPYEQYFGPGTRLTVT.

This clone was counted between two and nine times. The V call is TRBV5-1, the J call TRBJ1-6, with a tentative D call TRBD1 (6 bases). The germline V and J ends were trimmed by 4 bases and 8 bases, with 19 bases remaining between them. CDR3 length: 16 amino acids. CDR1 and CDR2 (germline): SGHRS, YFSETQ. The CDR3 region has the DNA TGCGCCAGCAGCCTGGGGGCCGGGACATCCCATTCACCCCTCCACTTT. Its translation is CASSLGAGTSHSPLHF.

V is TRBV7-2 and J is TRBJ2-1, with TRBD2 matching 10 bases. The V segment lost 5 bases and the J segment 9 bases; nucleotides outside the gene matches: 10. The germline CDR1 and CDR2 sequences are SGHTA and FQGNSA. The CDR3 has 15 residues. The CDR3 loop reads CASSPIAGGGGEQFF. The CDR3 DNA reads as TGTGCCAGCAGCCCAATAGCGGGGGGAGGTGGTGAGCAGTTCTTC.

The chain has TRBV3-1 (or the pseudogene TRBV3-2) and TRBJ1-1; 8 bases fit TRBD1. With 6 bases clipped from V and 4 bases from J, the junction kept 7 bases outside the gene matches. The CDR3 runs 14 residues. Germline CDR1 reads LGHDT; CDR2 reads YNNKEL (reference sequence). DNA of the CDR3: TGTGCCAGCAGGCCAGGGGGCGATGGCACTGAAGCTTTCTTT. Its protein is CASRPGGDGTEAFF.

The table lists this clone with a few counts. The rearrangement links TRBV5-1 to TRBJ2-7, with a possible D match to TRBD1 (6 bases). In germline, CDR1 is SGHRS, CDR2 YFSETQ. Trimming shortened V by 1 base and J by 6 bases, and 17 bases separated the two germline ends. CDR3 length equals 15 residues. The CDR3 DNA reads TGCGCCAGCAGCTTGTCGAGTCAGGGGATAACCGAGCAGTACTTC. Translated: CASSLSSQGITEQYF.

The chain combines TRBV11-2 with TRBJ1-2; a possible D gene is TRBD1 (5 bases). CDR3 length: 14 amino acids. The germline V gene has CDR1 SGHAT and CDR2 FQNNGV. V was pared by 5 bases and J by 8 bases, with 18 bases between. The CDR3 is CASSEDQGLGGYTF. In nucleotides, the CDR3 is TGTGCCAGCAGCGAAGATCAGGGTCTGGGGGGCTACACCTTC. Together with reference TRBV11-2 and TRBJ1-2, the CDR3 gives the full variable domain: EAGVAQSPRYKIIEKRQSVAFWCNPISGHATLYWYQQILGQGPKLLIQFQNNGVVDDSQLPKDRFSAERLKGVDSTLKIQPAKLEDSAVYLCASSEDQGLGGYTFGSGTRLTVV.

The chain recombines TRBV19 with TRBJ2-7; TRBD1 matches 8 bases. Unmatched junction bases numbered 6, after V lost 6 bases and J lost 2 bases. CDR3 length equals 14 residues. Germline loops: CDR1 LNHDA, CDR2 SQIVND (reference sequence). The CDR3, as DNA: TGTGCCAGTAGACCGGACAGGGAGCCCTACGAGCAGTACTTC. Translation: CASRPDREPYEQYF.

Written as DNA, the CDR3 is TGTGCTAGTGGTTTAGGGACTAGCGGTTCGTACCAAGAGACCCAGTACTTC. Translated, it gives CASGLGTSGSYQETQYF. This chain connects TRBV12-5 to TRBJ2-5, with 11 bases fitting TRBD2. V gave up 3 bases and J gave up 0 bases; unmatched junction bases: 6. The CDR3 runs 17 residues. Germline V gene lookup returns CDR1 LGHNT and CDR2 FRNRAP.

This clone was seen more than once but under ten times. This rearrangement joins TRBV10-3 to TRBJ1-1; D ambiguous. CDR3 length: 13 amino acids. Trimming pared 6 bases from V and 1 base from J, leaving 9 bases between. Germline V gene sequence: CDR1 ENHRY, CDR2 SYGVKD. CDR3 in amino acids: CAISDTQNTEAFF. CDR3 DNA sequence: TGTGCCATCAGCGACACACAGAACACTGAAGCTTTCTTT.

The chain links TRBV7-8 to TRBJ1-6; 7 bases map to TRBD1. The CDR3 is 15 amino acids. The J segment lost 7 bases and the V segment lost 4 bases, leaving 7 bases of the junction unmatched. Germline V gives CDR1 SGHVS, CDR2 FQNEAQ. DNA of the CDR3: TGTGCCAGCAGCTCCCTTACAGGGGACAATTCACCCCTCCACTTT. It encodes CASSSLTGDNSPLHF.

V gene TRBV2 combines with J gene TRBJ1-1; D gene unclear. In germline, CDR1 is SNHLY, CDR2 FYNNEI. The CDR3 is 15 residues long. The V end lost 0 bases, the J end lost 3 bases, and 11 bases lay between the germline ends. CDR3 loop: CASSEAGSYYTEAFF. CDR3 sequence (DNA): TGTGCCAGCAGTGAAGCGGGCAGCTATTACACTGAAGCTTTCTTT.

The gene calls are TRBV10-3 and TRBJ1-5; D gene ambiguous. The CDR3 loop spans 15 amino acids. V was pared by 2 bases and J by 3 bases, with 11 bases between. The V gene's germline CDR1 is ENHRY and CDR2 SYGVKD. This chain's CDR3 is CAISEDWQTNQPQHF. The DNA for the CDR3 is TGTGCCATCAGTGAGGACTGGCAGACCAATCAGCCCCAGCATTTT.

The chain links TRBV2 to TRBJ1-5, with 9 bases matching TRBD1. V was pared by 6 bases and J by 0 bases, with 12 bases of the junction left unmatched. Looked up from germline, CDR1 is SNHLY and CDR2 is FYNNEI. This CDR3 is built from 18 residues. CDR3 sequence: CASSLPDRGVNSNQPQHF. Here the CDR3 DNA reads TGTGCCAGCAGCCTCCCGGACAGGGGTGTAAATAGCAATCAGCCCCAGCATTTT.

J is TRBJ2-7 and V is TRBV4-2; TRBD1 aligns across 8 bases. The J segment lost 3 bases and the V segment lost 4 bases, leaving 8 bases of the junction unmatched. CDR3 length: 15 residues. CDR1 LGHNA and CDR2 YNFKEQ come from the germline V gene. This CDR3 reads CASSPGPGGNYEQYF. The CDR3 bases are TGTGCCAGCAGCCCGGGGCCAGGGGGCAACTACGAGCAGTACTTC.

The rearrangement uses TRBV6-5 and TRBJ1-1; 7 positions match TRBD1. Germline V gene lookup returns CDR1 MNHEY and CDR2 SVGAGI. With 8 bases clipped from V and 1 base from J, the junction kept 7 bases outside the gene matches. The CDR3 has 14 amino acids. In DNA form, the CDR3 reads TGTGCCAGCGGCTTACAGGGGTCGAACACTGAAGCTTTCTTT. This gives the protein CASGLQGSNTEAFF.

The chain links TRBV7-9 to TRBJ2-5, with D possibly TRBD1 on 6 matching bases. The CDR3 length is 14 residues. Germline CDR1 and CDR2: SEHNR and FQNEAQ (reference sequence). V was cut by 4 bases and J by 2 bases, with 11 bases left in between. The CDR3 sequence is CASSYRTAQETQYF. Here the CDR3 DNA reads TGTGCCAGCAGCTACCGGACAGCACAAGAGACCCAGTACTTC.

In this sample, this clone turned up once. The rearrangement joins TRBV21-1 to TRBJ1-6; TRBD1 is the table's D call, not checked against the DNA. TRBV21-1 represents a pseudogene. This CDR3 spans 17 amino acids. The CDR3: CASSSPQPGGAGSPLHF. CDR3 nucleotide sequence: TGTGCCAGCAGCTCGCCGCAGCCAGGGGGCGCGGGTTCACCCCTCCACTTT.

V gene TRBV21-1 combines with J gene TRBJ1-4; TRBD1 is taken as the D call from the table, unchecked against the DNA. TRBV21-1 is recorded as a pseudogene. This CDR3 contains 15 residues. For the CDR3, the DNA is TGTGCCAGCAGCACGCGGACAGGGGGTAATGAAAAACTGTTTTTT. It codes for CASSTRTGGNEKLFF.